This is a list of T cell receptor beta chains from one sample in a study of regulatory T cells in long-lasting Graves disease. TCRdb itself ran the multiplex PCR reads through MiXCR, one entry per CDR3 protein. The sample records some 250,000 distinct CDR3 sequences, around 16% being singletons. The sample in question was peripheral blood mononuclear cells (PBMCs), obtained at new diagnosis, from a patient treated with antithyroid drugs. These receptors came from a female donor with Graves disease. Each CDR3 is given with its conserved first and last residue. Each record gives: clone size, V gene, D gene, J gene, CDR3 DNA, CDR3 protein. The D gene is left open where the match is weak. Only some rows state a clone size, as once, few, many or a class for expanded clones.

clone_size: many
v_call: TRBV15
d_call: TRBD1
j_call: TRBJ1-1
cdr3_nt: TGTGCCACCAGCAGAGGGGCGGACAGGCTTGAAGCTTTCTTT
cdr3_aa: CATSRGADRLEAFF

clone_size: many
v_call: TRBV10-3
d_call: -
j_call: TRBJ2-3
cdr3_nt: TGTGCCATCAGTCGAGGCCGTGGGGTCACAGATACGCAGTATTTT
cdr3_aa: CAISRGRGVTDTQYF

clone_size: few
v_call: TRBV24-1
d_call: -
j_call: TRBJ1-2
cdr3_nt: TGTGCCACCAGTGATTTGTCGGGGAACTATGGCTACACCTTC
cdr3_aa: CATSDLSGNYGYTF

clone_size: -
v_call: TRBV12-3/TRBV12-4
d_call: -
j_call: TRBJ2-1
cdr3_nt: TGTGCCAGCAGTGAAGATCTAGCAGGCTACAATGAGCAGTTCTTC
cdr3_aa: CASSEDLAGYNEQFF

clone_size: many
v_call: TRBV5-5
d_call: TRBD2
j_call: TRBJ2-3
cdr3_nt: TGTGCCAGCAGCTTGGCCGGGAGGGGGGCTAGCGGCCGAGATACGCAGTATTTT
cdr3_aa: CASSLAGRGASGRDTQYF

clone_size: many
v_call: TRBV6-1
d_call: -
j_call: TRBJ2-7
cdr3_nt: TGTGCCAGCAGGAATCGAGGGTACGAGCAGTACTTC
cdr3_aa: CASRNRGYEQYF

clone_size: many
v_call: TRBV12-3/TRBV12-4
d_call: -
j_call: TRBJ2-3
cdr3_nt: TGTGCCAGCAGTTTCCGTGGGGGCCAGACAGATACGCAGTATTTT
cdr3_aa: CASSFRGGQTDTQYF

clone_size: many
v_call: TRBV30
d_call: TRBD1
j_call: TRBJ1-4
cdr3_nt: TGTGCCTGGACGGGAGGGACAGGGGGTGAAAAACTGTTTTTT
cdr3_aa: CAWTGGTGGEKLFF

clone_size: -
v_call: TRBV11-3
d_call: -
j_call: TRBJ2-5
cdr3_nt: TGTGCCGGCAGCTTAGAAGGGGAGGTTCAAGAGACCCAGTACTTC
cdr3_aa: CAGSLEGEVQETQYF

clone_size: many
v_call: TRBV7-8
d_call: -
j_call: TRBJ1-4
cdr3_nt: TGTGCCAGCAGCCCAATCGACGAGACTGCAACTAATGAAAAACTGTTTTTT
cdr3_aa: CASSPIDETATNEKLFF

clone_size: many
v_call: TRBV7-8
d_call: TRBD2
j_call: TRBJ2-5
cdr3_nt: TGTGCCAGCAGCCACACTAGCGGGGGGTACCAAGAGACCCAGTACTTC
cdr3_aa: CASSHTSGGYQETQYF

clone_size: few
v_call: TRBV11-2
d_call: -
j_call: TRBJ2-3
cdr3_nt: TGTGCCAGCAGCTTGCGGTATCGCGGGGCCAGCACAGATACGCAGTATTTT
cdr3_aa: CASSLRYRGASTDTQYF

clone_size: -
v_call: TRBV18
d_call: TRBD2
j_call: TRBJ2-1
cdr3_nt: TGTGCCAGCTCACAGACTAGCGGGAGTAAAGATGAGCAGTTCTTC
cdr3_aa: CASSQTSGSKDEQFF

clone_size: many
v_call: TRBV11-3
d_call: -
j_call: TRBJ2-3
cdr3_nt: TGTGCCAGCAGCTTACGTATAGATACGCAGTATTTT
cdr3_aa: CASSLRIDTQYF

clone_size: many
v_call: TRBV27
d_call: -
j_call: TRBJ1-6
cdr3_nt: TGTGCCAGCAGTCCACGGGGGAGCTCCTATAATTCACCCCTCCACTTT
cdr3_aa: CASSPRGSSYNSPLHF

clone_size: -
v_call: TRBV20-1
d_call: TRBD2
j_call: TRBJ2-3
cdr3_nt: TGCAGTGCTGAAATAGCGGGAACAGATACGCAGTATTTT
cdr3_aa: CSAEIAGTDTQYF

clone_size: few
v_call: TRBV5-6
d_call: -
j_call: TRBJ2-5
cdr3_nt: TGTGCCAGCAGCCACCGGGCGACGGGTAAAGAGGCCCAGTACTTC
cdr3_aa: CASSHRATGKEAQYF

clone_size: many
v_call: TRBV5-5
d_call: TRBD2
j_call: TRBJ2-1
cdr3_nt: TGTGCCAGCAGCTTGGTTCTAGCGGGAGGTAACAATGAGCAGTTCTTC
cdr3_aa: CASSLVLAGGNNEQFF

clone_size: -
v_call: TRBV27
d_call: TRBD2
j_call: TRBJ2-5
cdr3_nt: TGTGCCGCCCTGGGGGGACTAGCGGGCAGGAGGGGAGAGACCCAGTACTTC
cdr3_aa: CAALGGLAGRRGETQYF

clone_size: few
v_call: TRBV27
d_call: -
j_call: TRBJ2-5
cdr3_nt: TGTGCCAGCAGTTTAACTCCCCGGGGTGTAGGGGAGACCCAGTACTTC
cdr3_aa: CASSLTPRGVGETQYF

clone_size: many
v_call: TRBV20-1
d_call: -
j_call: TRBJ2-3
cdr3_nt: TGCAGTGCTAGACTAGGGCACACAGATACGCAGTATTTT
cdr3_aa: CSARLGHTDTQYF

clone_size: few
v_call: TRBV20-1
d_call: -
j_call: TRBJ2-3
cdr3_nt: TGCAGTGCTAGAGATTTCGGGAGCACAGATACGCAGTATTTT
cdr3_aa: CSARDFGSTDTQYF

clone_size: few
v_call: TRBV20-1
d_call: TRBD1
j_call: TRBJ1-1
cdr3_nt: TGCAGTGCCCTACCCGGACAGGGCGCTGAAGCTTTCTTT
cdr3_aa: CSALPGQGAEAFF

clone_size: -
v_call: TRBV4-1
d_call: -
j_call: TRBJ2-1
cdr3_nt: TGCGCCAGCAGCCTATCCGGGCCTGGTTACAATGAGCAGTTCTTC
cdr3_aa: CASSLSGPGYNEQFF

clone_size: many
v_call: TRBV19
d_call: TRBD2
j_call: TRBJ2-1
cdr3_nt: TGTGCCAGTAGCCGGCTAGCGGAATCCTACAATGAGCAGTTCTTC
cdr3_aa: CASSRLAESYNEQFF

clone_size: -
v_call: TRBV7-2
d_call: -
j_call: TRBJ1-4
cdr3_nt: TGTGCCTGCAGCTTAGGCACGGGTGAAAAACTGTTTTTT
cdr3_aa: CACSLGTGEKLFF

clone_size: -
v_call: TRBV7-9
d_call: -
j_call: TRBJ2-7
cdr3_nt: TGTGCCAGCAGCTTAAGCCTATTCCAGGGCGGCTCCTACGAGCAGTACTTC
cdr3_aa: CASSLSLFQGGSYEQYF

clone_size: many
v_call: TRBV28
d_call: TRBD2
j_call: TRBJ2-5
cdr3_nt: TGTGCCAGCAGTTATAGCGGGAAATTGAGGGAGACCCAGTACTTC
cdr3_aa: CASSYSGKLRETQYF

clone_size: many
v_call: TRBV3-1
d_call: -
j_call: TRBJ1-2
cdr3_nt: TGTGCCAGCCGGGGGGGCGGCGCTGGCTACACCTTC
cdr3_aa: CASRGGGAGYTF

clone_size: many
v_call: TRBV12-3/TRBV12-4
d_call: -
j_call: TRBJ2-7
cdr3_nt: TGTGCCAGCAGTTTAGGCGGGGACGAGCAGTACTTC
cdr3_aa: CASSLGGDEQYF

clone_size: -
v_call: TRBV2
d_call: -
j_call: TRBJ2-3
cdr3_nt: TGTGCCAGCAGTGAGGTCCGGGTAACTAGCACAGATACGCAGTATTTT
cdr3_aa: CASSEVRVTSTDTQYF

clone_size: few
v_call: TRBV9
d_call: -
j_call: TRBJ1-1
cdr3_nt: TGTGCCAGCAGCGTAGCGGGCAGTCTGAACACTGAAGCTTTCTTT
cdr3_aa: CASSVAGSLNTEAFF

clone_size: many
v_call: TRBV18
d_call: TRBD1
j_call: TRBJ1-2
cdr3_nt: TGTGCCAGCTCACCAGCTCTTCTTGGACAGGGGAGGATTCGGTATGGCTACACCTTC
cdr3_aa: CASSPALLGQGRIRYGYTF

clone_size: many
v_call: TRBV3-1
d_call: TRBD1
j_call: TRBJ1-1
cdr3_nt: TGTGCCAGCAACCAACAGGGGCAGAACACTGAAGCTTTCTTT
cdr3_aa: CASNQQGQNTEAFF

clone_size: many
v_call: TRBV18
d_call: -
j_call: TRBJ1-4
cdr3_nt: TGTGCCAGCTCAGCCCTCGGTGACTTACCAACTAATGAAAAACTGTTTTTT
cdr3_aa: CASSALGDLPTNEKLFF

clone_size: -
v_call: TRBV7-8
d_call: TRBD1
j_call: TRBJ1-5
cdr3_nt: TGTGCCAGCAGCGGACCTATAGGGGGCTTCGGTCAGCCCCAGCATTTT
cdr3_aa: CASSGPIGGFGQPQHF

clone_size: many
v_call: TRBV28
d_call: TRBD1
j_call: TRBJ2-7
cdr3_nt: TGTGCCAGCAGTTTTTTCGGGGCCACAGGGGCCTACGAGCAGTACTTC
cdr3_aa: CASSFFGATGAYEQYF

clone_size: many
v_call: TRBV5-5
d_call: -
j_call: TRBJ2-1
cdr3_nt: TGTGCCAGCAGCTTGGGGGGCGATCGTTCGGGCTATGAGCAGTTCTTC
cdr3_aa: CASSLGGDRSGYEQFF

clone_size: many
v_call: TRBV12-3/TRBV12-4
d_call: -
j_call: TRBJ2-3
cdr3_nt: TGTGCCAGCAGCCTCCTCGGACTCCCGGGTTGGACAGATACGCAGTATTTT
cdr3_aa: CASSLLGLPGWTDTQYF

clone_size: many
v_call: TRBV11-2
d_call: TRBD2
j_call: TRBJ2-1
cdr3_nt: TGTGCCAGCAGGCTGATACCGGGACTAGCGGACCGGAGCTCCTACAATGAGCAGTTCTTC
cdr3_aa: CASRLIPGLADRSSYNEQFF

clone_size: many
v_call: TRBV20-1
d_call: TRBD2
j_call: TRBJ2-3
cdr3_nt: TGCAGTGCTTCAGCGACTAGCGACCCCACAGATACGCAGTATTTT
cdr3_aa: CSASATSDPTDTQYF

clone_size: -
v_call: TRBV28
d_call: -
j_call: TRBJ2-5
cdr3_nt: TGTGCCAGCAGTTTACGATGGGCTAGCCGAGAGACCCAGTACTTC
cdr3_aa: CASSLRWASRETQYF

clone_size: many
v_call: TRBV6-5
d_call: -
j_call: TRBJ1-6
cdr3_nt: TGTGCCAGCAGTTCGCAGAAAGGAAATTCACCCCTCCACTTT
cdr3_aa: CASSSQKGNSPLHF

clone_size: many
v_call: TRBV28
d_call: TRBD2
j_call: TRBJ2-7
cdr3_nt: TGTGCCAGCAGTGTAGCGGGAATGGGGAACGAGCAGTACTTC
cdr3_aa: CASSVAGMGNEQYF

clone_size: many
v_call: TRBV7-2
d_call: -
j_call: TRBJ1-2
cdr3_nt: TGTGCCAGCAGCGCTACAGGGCTCGTCGGCTACACCTTC
cdr3_aa: CASSATGLVGYTF

clone_size: many
v_call: TRBV9
d_call: -
j_call: TRBJ2-1
cdr3_nt: TGTGCCAGCAGCGTAAATCGGCAGAACAATGAGCAGTTCTTC
cdr3_aa: CASSVNRQNNEQFF

clone_size: many
v_call: TRBV12-3/TRBV12-4
d_call: TRBD1
j_call: TRBJ2-4
cdr3_nt: TGTGCCAGCAGTTTAACAGGGGCAAACATTCAGTACTTC
cdr3_aa: CASSLTGANIQYF

clone_size: many
v_call: TRBV12-5
d_call: -
j_call: TRBJ1-5
cdr3_nt: TGTGCTAGTGGTTTGGCGTTTCAGCCCCAGCATTTT
cdr3_aa: CASGLAFQPQHF

clone_size: many
v_call: TRBV20-1
d_call: TRBD2
j_call: TRBJ2-5
cdr3_nt: TGCAGTGCACCCCTCCTAGCGGGAGGAGAGACCCAGTACTTC
cdr3_aa: CSAPLLAGGETQYF

clone_size: many
v_call: TRBV11-2
d_call: -
j_call: TRBJ2-1
cdr3_nt: TGTGCCAGCAGTGAGAAGAGCCGTGAGCAGTTCTTC
cdr3_aa: CASSEKSREQFF

clone_size: few
v_call: TRBV24-1
d_call: -
j_call: TRBJ2-3
cdr3_nt: TGTGCCACCAGTGGTGATGGGGGGACTAGCACAGATACGCAGTATTTT
cdr3_aa: CATSGDGGTSTDTQYF

clone_size: many
v_call: TRBV2
d_call: TRBD1
j_call: TRBJ2-5
cdr3_nt: TGTGCCAGCTGGACAGGCCACGGGGAGACCCAGTACTTC
cdr3_aa: CASWTGHGETQYF

clone_size: many
v_call: TRBV6-1
d_call: -
j_call: TRBJ1-2
cdr3_nt: TGTGCCAGCATAACACTGCCCGGGGGTGGCTACACCTTC
cdr3_aa: CASITLPGGGYTF

clone_size: many
v_call: TRBV11-1
d_call: -
j_call: TRBJ2-7
cdr3_nt: TGTGCCAGCAGCTTAACCGGACAGAGCTACGAGCAGTACTTC
cdr3_aa: CASSLTGQSYEQYF

clone_size: -
v_call: TRBV7-3
d_call: TRBD2
j_call: TRBJ2-1
cdr3_nt: TGTGCCAGCAGCCCGAACCGGGCTAGCGGGTACACCGATGAGCAGTTCTTC
cdr3_aa: CASSPNRASGYTDEQFF

clone_size: -
v_call: TRBV12-3/TRBV12-4
d_call: TRBD1
j_call: TRBJ1-4
cdr3_nt: TGTGCCAGCAGCCATAACAGGGGCTCGGGTGAAAAACTGTTTTTT
cdr3_aa: CASSHNRGSGEKLFF

clone_size: many
v_call: TRBV19
d_call: -
j_call: TRBJ1-5
cdr3_nt: TGTGCCGGATTAGAAGGGGAGGCTTTGCATAGCAATCAGCCCCAGCATTTT
cdr3_aa: CAGLEGEALHSNQPQHF

clone_size: few
v_call: TRBV20-1
d_call: -
j_call: TRBJ1-2
cdr3_nt: TGCAGTGCTCGGGACGGAAACTATGGCTACACCTTC
cdr3_aa: CSARDGNYGYTF

clone_size: once
v_call: TRBV9
d_call: TRBD2
j_call: TRBJ2-3
cdr3_nt: TGTGCCAGCAGCGTAGAGGGGACTAGCGGGAGTCAAGATACGCAGTATTTT
cdr3_aa: CASSVEGTSGSQDTQYF

clone_size: many
v_call: TRBV28
d_call: TRBD1
j_call: TRBJ2-1
cdr3_nt: TGTGCCAGCAGCCGCGGGACAGGGGGCCTCAATGAGCAGTTCTTC
cdr3_aa: CASSRGTGGLNEQFF